The clone carrying this T cell receptor beta chain was seen more than once but under ten times. Its antigen is not known. CDR1 is MNHEY and CDR2 is SVGEGT in the germline V gene. The CDR3 sequence is 12 residues long. Trimming removed 3 bases at V and 6 bases at J, with 9 bases between. The sample belongs to a study of T cells after yellow fever vaccination. About the study: SMART-Seq v4 Ultra Low Input handled preparation of low-cell-number fractions. Study findings and constraints: Repertoires obtained by FACS sorting could include abundant clonotypes that entered as contaminants from the bulk population.

Template-switching 5'RACE yielded the TCR cDNA; a universal primer site and UMIs were added in the process. Using its own MiXCR run on the 5' RACE reads, TCRdb lists one record per CDR3 protein. In the table there are about 230,000 distinct CDR3 sequences, 6% to 8% of which are singletons. This TCR derives from a man aged 25 to 40 who received the YFV17D yellow fever vaccine. The specimen was CD4+ T cells sorted from PBMCs, collected on the day of the yellow fever booster vaccination. The chain joins TRBV6-2 or TRBV6-3 to TRBJ2-7; TRBD1 or TRBD2 may be the D gene (5 bases each). CDR3 sequence: CASSYVGREQYF. The CDR3, as DNA: TGTGCCAGCAGTTATGTGGGACGCGAGCAGTACTTC.